The rows below give T cell receptor beta chains drawn from one sample of a study of technical replicates of blood from four donors. Sequencing was performed with immunoSEQ multiplex PCR; in TCRdb, only in-frame clones are kept and a portion is missing. The repertoire includes 80,000 to 100,000 clones, 95% of them detected once, and 0.2% to 0.25% sits in the top ten. The material sequenced was T cells isolated from PBMCs. Receptors originate from a human donor in good health. Both conserved end residues are part of each CDR3. A D gene is named only where the DNA matches it firmly. Clone size is stated in some rows and not others, as once, few, many or a class when expanded.

d_call j_call v_call clone_size cdr3_nt cdr3_aa
TRBD2 TRBJ2-7 TRBV7-8 - TGTGCCAGCAGCCTTACTAGCGGGAGGGACCACGAGCAGTACTTC CASSLTSGRDHEQYF
TRBD1 TRBJ2-5 TRBV6-5 - TGTGCCACCAAGACAGGGGATGAGACCCAGTACTTC CATKTGDETQYF
TRBD1 TRBJ2-7 TRBV6-1 - TGTGCCAGCAGTGAGACGGGGACAGGGGCTGTCTACGAGCAGTACTTC CASSETGTGAVYEQYF
TRBD1 TRBJ2-7 TRBV29-1 - TGCAGCGCATTCGGACAGGTCTCCTACGAGCAGTACTTC CSAFGQVSYEQYF
- TRBJ2-7 TRBV19 - TGTGCCAGTACCCTAGGTGCGGGATACGAGCAGTACTTC CASTLGAGYEQYF
- TRBJ2-3 TRBV11-3 - TGTGCCAGCAGCGAACACAGGGCCACAGATACGCAGTATTTT CASSEHRATDTQYF
- TRBJ2-7 TRBV28 - TGTGCCAGCAGCCCCCCCCTAATAAGTAGCGGGACAGACTACGAGCAGTACTTC CASSPPLISSGTDYEQYF
- TRBJ2-5 TRBV5-4 - TGTGCCAGCAGCTTGCAGGGGCCGAAGACCCAGTACTTC CASSLQGPKTQYF
- TRBJ1-1 TRBV28 - TGTGCCAGCAGTTTGCCCGCGAGCGGGACTGAAGCTTTCTTT CASSLPASGTEAFF
- TRBJ1-1 TRBV28 - TGTGCCAGCAGAATAATGAACACTGAAGCTTTCTTT CASRIMNTEAFF
- TRBJ2-7 TRBV10-1 - TGCGCCAGCAGTGAGCAAAATGTTCTCAGTACCCACGAGCAGTACTTC CASSEQNVLSTHEQYF
- TRBJ2-2 TRBV28 - TGTGCCAGCAGTTTTCCTAACACCGGGGAGCTGTTTTTT CASSFPNTGELFF
- TRBJ1-5 TRBV10-1 - TGCGCCAGCAGTGAGTCGGGGGGACAGCCCCAGCATTTT CASSESGGQPQHF
TRBD1 TRBJ2-7 TRBV2 once TGTGCCAGCACCCCCAGGGGGCTATACGAGCAGTACTTC CASTPRGLYEQYF
TRBD1 TRBJ1-2 TRBV13 few TGTGCCAGCAGCTTATTTCGGGACAGGACCCTCTATGGCTACACCTTC CASSLFRDRTLYGYTF
TRBD2 TRBJ2-1 TRBV9 once TGTGCCAGCAGCCAGGGACTAGCGGGGGGAGGCGGCAATGAGCAGTTCTTC CASSQGLAGGGGNEQFF
- TRBJ2-1 TRBV11-3 - TGTGCCAGCAGCTTAGGGGCAGGCAACCCCTCCTACAATGAGCAGTTCTTC CASSLGAGNPSYNEQFF
TRBD2 TRBJ2-7 TRBV6-5 - TGTGCCAGACAGGGACTAGCGAGTTACGAGCAGTACTTC CARQGLASYEQYF
- TRBJ2-1 TRBV27 - TGTGCCAGCAGTTTAGTGGGCAGTTACAATGAGCAGTTCTTC CASSLVGSYNEQFF
TRBD1 TRBJ1-2 TRBV18 - TGTGCCAGCTCACCAAGCGACAGGGTAGCCTATGGCTACACCTTC CASSPSDRVAYGYTF
- TRBJ2-2 TRBV5-4 - TGTGCCAGCAGCTTGGAGGGGTACGGGGAGCTGTTTTTT CASSLEGYGELFF
TRBD1 TRBJ1-1 TRBV7-6 once TGTGCCAGCGGACCTGGACAGGGTTTGAACACTGAAGCTTTCTTT CASGPGQGLNTEAFF
TRBD1 TRBJ1-5 TRBV27 - TGTGCCAGCAGTTCGCTCCGGGACAGGGGGCCAGTAAGCAATCAGCCCCAGCATTTT CASSSLRDRGPVSNQPQHF
TRBD1 TRBJ2-7 TRBV4-2 - TGTGCCAGCAGCCCGCACGGGGGACAGGGTTATTTCGAGGGGCAGTACTTC CASSPHGGQGYFEGQYF
TRBD1 TRBJ2-7 TRBV5-6 - TGTGCCAGCAGCTTTCGGGACAGGGGGCTGGGGGAGCAGTACTTC CASSFRDRGLGEQYF
TRBD2 TRBJ2-5 TRBV6-5 - TGTGCCAGCAGTTCCTCTTATAGCGGGGGCGAGACCCAGTACTTC CASSSSYSGGETQYF
TRBD1 TRBJ2-7 TRBV5-4 - TGTGCCAGCAGGTCCCGGGACAGGGACTCCTACGAGCAGTACTTC CASRSRDRDSYEQYF
- TRBJ2-2 TRBV5-1 few TGCGCCAGCAAACCAGTGGCGAACACCGGGGAGCTGTTTTTT CASKPVANTGELFF
- TRBJ2-5 TRBV30 - TGTGCCCTTAAGCAGGCGAACCAAGAGACCCAGTACTTC CALKQANQETQYF
- TRBJ2-1 TRBV2 - TGTGCCAGCATGGCTAGTGGGGAGCAGTTCTTC CASMASGEQFF
- TRBJ1-2 TRBV28 - TGTGCCAGCAGTTTCGGGAGGTCAAACTATGGCTACACCTTC CASSFGRSNYGYTF